This T cell receptor (beta chain) comes out of a study of blood T cells in healthy people across ages. Background on the study: Per two T cells, template switching captured roughly one barcoded beta molecule.

Combining a sample-barcoded 5' primer with a J-beta primer mix, a second PCR ran for roughly 6 to 12 cycles. Using its own MiXCR run on the 5' RACE reads, TCRdb lists one record per CDR3 protein. Of roughly 1.5 million distinct CDR3 sequences in the sample, about 42% were seen once. Concerning this clonotype: The germline gene is not matched at one end of the junction; a read error may be the cause.

Every participating donor contributed roughly 9.6 milliliters of peripheral blood through a draw. The CDR3 is made up of 14 amino acids. CDR1 and CDR2 from the germline V gene are SEHNR and FQNEAQ (reference sequence). V gene TRBV7-9 combines with J gene TRBJ1-2; D unclear. Sequencing was carried out using blood. This TCR derives from a woman under 30 in good health. The CDR3 nucleotides are TGTGCCAGCAGCCTAGGTCAGGCTTACTATGGCGACACCTTC. It codes for CASSLGQAYYGDTF.